This TCR beta chain was found in a study of T-cell memory formation after mild COVID-19. In the study overall: Clusters were largely donor specific. Whole-study results and caveats: Mostly located in CM and EM were contracting CD4+ clones, with contracting CD8+ clones located in EMRA. Memory cells collected pre-infection included some clones that later responded, suggesting cross-reactive memory joined. CD4/CD8 balance characterized clones contracting day 15 to 85, and CD4+ skew characterized later expanders.

With respect to this clonotype: Its antigen is as yet unknown.

TCRdb recomputed calls from the 5' RACE reads with MiXCR, one row per CDR3 protein. Of tens of thousands of distinct CDR3 sequences listed, approximately 15% were seen once; the top ten hold 30% to 35%. The CDR3 loop spans 15 amino acids. Looked up from germline, CDR1 is KGHDR and CDR2 is SFDVKD. V lost 6 bases, J lost 4 bases, and 17 bases lay in between. Sequencing input: PBMCs or a T cell subset sorted from them (not recorded which). The source of this sequence is an adult woman who had mild COVID-19 (a few samples of this study predate the infection). Cell type and time point are not known. This chain connects TRBV24-1 to TRBJ1-1; no clear D. The CDR3 loop reads CATSRSTAWGTEAFF. In DNA form, the CDR3 reads TGTGCCACCAGTAGGTCTACAGCTTGGGGCACTGAAGCTTTCTTT.